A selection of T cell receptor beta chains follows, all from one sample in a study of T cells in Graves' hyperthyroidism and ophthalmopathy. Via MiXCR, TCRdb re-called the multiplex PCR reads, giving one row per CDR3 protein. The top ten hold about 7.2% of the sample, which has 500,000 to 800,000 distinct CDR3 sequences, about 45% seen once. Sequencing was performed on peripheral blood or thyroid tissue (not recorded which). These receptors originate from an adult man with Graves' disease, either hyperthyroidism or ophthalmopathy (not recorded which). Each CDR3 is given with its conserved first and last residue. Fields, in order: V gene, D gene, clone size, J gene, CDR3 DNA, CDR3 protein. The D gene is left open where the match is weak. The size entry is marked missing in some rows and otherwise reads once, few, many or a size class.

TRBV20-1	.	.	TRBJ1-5	TGCAGTGCGCAGGGTCATAAGGAGCCCCAGCATTTT	CSAQGHKEPQHF
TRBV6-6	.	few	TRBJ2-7	TGTGCCAGCAGTGTTACAGTCTCCTACGAGCAGTACTTC	CASSVTVSYEQYF
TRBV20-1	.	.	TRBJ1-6	TGCAGTGCTAGGATCGGGAGGCGAAATTCACCCCTCCACTTT	CSARIGRRNSPLHF
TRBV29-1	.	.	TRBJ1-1	TGCAGCTTAGATACAGTAAACACTGAAGCTTTCTTT	CSLDTVNTEAFF
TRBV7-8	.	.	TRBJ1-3	TGTGCCAGCAGCCCCCGGGACGGCGGTTACACCATATATTTT	CASSPRDGGYTIYF
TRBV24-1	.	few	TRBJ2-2	TGTGCCACCAGTGACCTGTTTTTCGGGGAGCTGTTTTTT	CATSDLFFGELFF
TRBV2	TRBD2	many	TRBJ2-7	TGTGCCAGCAGTGACCTAGCGGGGGGGCACGAGCAGTACTTC	CASSDLAGGHEQYF
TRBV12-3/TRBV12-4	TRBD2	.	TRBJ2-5	TGTGCCAGCAGTGAAGCGTTGGCTAGCGGGAGCAGTTACCAAGAGACCCAGTACTTC	CASSEALASGSSYQETQYF
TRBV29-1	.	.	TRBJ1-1	TGCAGCACACGCGGGGGGAACACTGAAGCTTTCTTT	CSTRGGNTEAFF
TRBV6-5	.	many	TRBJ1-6	TGTGCCAGCAGTTACATGGCTAATTCACCCCTCCACTTT	CASSYMANSPLHF
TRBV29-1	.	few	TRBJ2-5	TGCAGCGTCGGTAACGACAGGCTGGGGACCCAGTACTTC	CSVGNDRLGTQYF
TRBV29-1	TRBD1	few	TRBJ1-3	TGCAGCGTTCAAACAGGGGACGGAAACACCATATATTTT	CSVQTGDGNTIYF
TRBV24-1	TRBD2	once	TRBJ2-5	TGTGCCTGGAGTAGGACTAGCCTCCAAGAGACCCAGTACTTC	CAWSRTSLQETQYF
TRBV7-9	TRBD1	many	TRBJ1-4	TGTGCCAGCAGCGGCTCCGGGACAGGGCGAGAAAAACTGTTTTTT	CASSGSGTGREKLFF
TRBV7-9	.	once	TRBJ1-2	TGTGCCAGCAGTTCCCCAGAGACAGGTTACTATGGCTACACCTTC	CASSSPETGYYGYTF
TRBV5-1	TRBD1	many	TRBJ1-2	TGCGCCAGCAGCTTGCTGACAGGGGTCCATGGCTACACCTTC	CASSLLTGVHGYTF
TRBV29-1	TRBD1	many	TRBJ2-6	TGCAGCGTTGGGGACAGGGACCTCTCTGGGGCCAACGTCCTGACTTTC	CSVGDRDLSGANVLTF
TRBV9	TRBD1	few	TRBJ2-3	TGTGCCAGCAGTGGACAGGGACCGGATACGCAGTATTTT	CASSGQGPDTQYF
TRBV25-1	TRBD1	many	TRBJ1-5	TGTGCCAGCAGTTCCACACAGGGGGTTGGTCAGCCCCAGCATTTT	CASSSTQGVGQPQHF
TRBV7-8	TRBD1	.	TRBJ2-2	TGTGCCAGCAGCAAGACAGGGGTCGACACCGGGGAGCTGTTTTTT	CASSKTGVDTGELFF
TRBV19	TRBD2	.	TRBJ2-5	TGTGCCAGTAGGATGTTGGGGGGGTTTGAGACCCAGTACTTC	CASRMLGGFETQYF
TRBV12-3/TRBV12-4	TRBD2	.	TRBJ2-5	TGTGCCAGCAGCCGAGCGGGGGGGCAAGAGACCCAGTACTTC	CASSRAGGQETQYF
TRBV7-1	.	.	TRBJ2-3	TGTGCCAGCAGCTCTAGCGGAACTAGCACAGATACGCAGTATTTT	CASSSSGTSTDTQYF
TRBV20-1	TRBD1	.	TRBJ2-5	TGCAGTGCTCTTGACAGGGGCTCAGGGACCCAGTACTTC	CSALDRGSGTQYF
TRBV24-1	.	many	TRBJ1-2	TGTGCCACCAGTTCCCAAACGGGACGACTAGATGGCTACACCTTC	CATSSQTGRLDGYTF
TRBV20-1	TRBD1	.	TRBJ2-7	TGCAGTGCTAGTCAGGGGACAGCTCACGAGCAGTACTTC	CSASQGTAHEQYF
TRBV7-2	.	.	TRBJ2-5	TGTGCCAGCAGAACAGGGTTCCAAGAGACCCAGTACTTC	CASRTGFQETQYF
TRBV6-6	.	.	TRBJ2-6	TGTGCCACCAGGAGTGCGGAGGACTACGTCCTGACTTTC	CATRSAEDYVLTF